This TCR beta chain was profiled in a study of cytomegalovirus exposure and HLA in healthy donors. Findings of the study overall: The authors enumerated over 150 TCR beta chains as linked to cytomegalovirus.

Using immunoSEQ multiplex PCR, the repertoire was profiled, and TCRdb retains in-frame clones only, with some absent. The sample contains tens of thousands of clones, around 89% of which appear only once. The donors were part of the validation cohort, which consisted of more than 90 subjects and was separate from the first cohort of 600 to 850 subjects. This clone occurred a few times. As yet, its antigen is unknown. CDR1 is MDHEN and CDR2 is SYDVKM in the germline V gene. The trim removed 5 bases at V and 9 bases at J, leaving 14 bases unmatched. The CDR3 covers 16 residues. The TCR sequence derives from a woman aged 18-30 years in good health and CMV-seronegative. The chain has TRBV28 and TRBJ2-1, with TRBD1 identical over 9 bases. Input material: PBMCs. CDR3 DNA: TGTGCCAGCAGTGCCTTGACAGGGGGGGGTGGAGGTGAGCAGTTCTTC. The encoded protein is CASSALTGGGGGEQFF.